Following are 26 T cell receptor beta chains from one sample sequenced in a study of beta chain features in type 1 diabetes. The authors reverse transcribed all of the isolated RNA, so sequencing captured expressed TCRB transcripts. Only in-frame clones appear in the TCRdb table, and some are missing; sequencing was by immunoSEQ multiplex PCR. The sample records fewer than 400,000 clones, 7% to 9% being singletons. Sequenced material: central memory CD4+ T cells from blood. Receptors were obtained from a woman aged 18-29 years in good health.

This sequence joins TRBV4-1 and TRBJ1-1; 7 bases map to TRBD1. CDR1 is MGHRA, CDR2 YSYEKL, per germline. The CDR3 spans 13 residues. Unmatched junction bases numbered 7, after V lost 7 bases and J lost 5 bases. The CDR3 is CASTVPGGTEAFF. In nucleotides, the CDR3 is TGCGCCAGCACCGTACCAGGGGGTACTGAAGCTTTCTTT.

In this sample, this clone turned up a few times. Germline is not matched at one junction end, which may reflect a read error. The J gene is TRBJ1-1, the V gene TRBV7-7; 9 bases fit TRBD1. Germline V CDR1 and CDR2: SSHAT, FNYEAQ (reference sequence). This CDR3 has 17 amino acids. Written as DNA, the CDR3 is TGTGCTAGCAGCCCCCGGGACAGGGACCATATGAACACTGAAGCTTTCTTT. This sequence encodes CASSPRDRDHMNTEAFF.

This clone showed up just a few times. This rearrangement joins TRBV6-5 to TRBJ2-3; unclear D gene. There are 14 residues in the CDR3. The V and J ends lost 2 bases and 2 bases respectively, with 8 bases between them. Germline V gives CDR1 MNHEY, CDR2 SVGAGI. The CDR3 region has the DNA TGTGCCAGCAGTTACAAAGCCCACACAGATACGCAGTATTTT. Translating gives CASSYKAHTDTQYF.

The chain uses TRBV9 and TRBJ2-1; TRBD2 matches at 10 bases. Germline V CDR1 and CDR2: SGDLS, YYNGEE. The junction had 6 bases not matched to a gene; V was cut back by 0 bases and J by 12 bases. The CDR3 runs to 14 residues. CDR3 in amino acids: CASSVGTSGGRQFF. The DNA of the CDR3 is TGTGCCAGCAGCGTAGGGACTAGCGGCGGACGGCAGTTCTTC.

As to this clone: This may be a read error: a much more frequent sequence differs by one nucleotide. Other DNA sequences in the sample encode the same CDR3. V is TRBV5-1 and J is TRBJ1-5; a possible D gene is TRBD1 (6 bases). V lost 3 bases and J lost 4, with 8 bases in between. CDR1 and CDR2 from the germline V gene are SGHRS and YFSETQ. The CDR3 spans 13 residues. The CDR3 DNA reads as TGCGCCAGCAGCTCGGGACAAAATCAGCCCCAGCATTTT. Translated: CASSSGQNQPQHF. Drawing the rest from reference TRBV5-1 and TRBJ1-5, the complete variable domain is KAGVTQTPRYLIKTRGQQVTLSCSPISGHRSVSWYQQTPGQGLQFLFEYFSETQRNKGNFPGRFSGRQFSNSRSEMNVSTLELGDSALYLCASSSGQNQPQHFGDGTRLSIL.

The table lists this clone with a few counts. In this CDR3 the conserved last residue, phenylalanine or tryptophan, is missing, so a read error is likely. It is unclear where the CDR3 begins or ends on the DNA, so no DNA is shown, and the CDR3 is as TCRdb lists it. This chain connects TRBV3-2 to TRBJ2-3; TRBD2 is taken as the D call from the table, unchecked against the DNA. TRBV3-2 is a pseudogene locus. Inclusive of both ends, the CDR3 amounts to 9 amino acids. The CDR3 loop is CAGPEGEFG.

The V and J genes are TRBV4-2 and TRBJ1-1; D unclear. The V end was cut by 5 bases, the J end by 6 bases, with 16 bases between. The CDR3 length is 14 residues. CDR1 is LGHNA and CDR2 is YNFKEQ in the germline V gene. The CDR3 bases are TGTGCCAGCAGCTTAGAACAAGGAGGCCCTGAAGCTTTCTTT. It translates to CASSLEQGGPEAFF.

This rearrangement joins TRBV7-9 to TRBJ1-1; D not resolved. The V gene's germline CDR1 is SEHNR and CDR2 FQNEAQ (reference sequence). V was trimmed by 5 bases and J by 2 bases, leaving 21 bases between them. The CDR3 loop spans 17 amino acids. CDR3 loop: CASSQMYGPRVNTEAFF. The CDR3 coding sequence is TGTGCCAGCAGCCAAATGTACGGACCAAGGGTCAACACTGAAGCTTTCTTT.

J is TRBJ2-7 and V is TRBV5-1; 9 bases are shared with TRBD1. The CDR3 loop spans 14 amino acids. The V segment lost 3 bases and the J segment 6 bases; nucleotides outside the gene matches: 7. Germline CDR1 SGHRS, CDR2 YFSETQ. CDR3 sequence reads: CASSSGQGSGEQYF. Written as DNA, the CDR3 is TGCGCCAGCAGCTCCGGACAGGGGTCCGGCGAGCAGTACTTC.

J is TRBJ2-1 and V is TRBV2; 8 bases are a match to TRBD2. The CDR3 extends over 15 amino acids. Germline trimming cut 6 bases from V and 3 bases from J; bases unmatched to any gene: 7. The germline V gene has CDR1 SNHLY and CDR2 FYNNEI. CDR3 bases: TGTGCCAGCAGCCTGGGGACTAGTGGCTACAATGAGCAGTTCTTC. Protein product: CASSLGTSGYNEQFF.

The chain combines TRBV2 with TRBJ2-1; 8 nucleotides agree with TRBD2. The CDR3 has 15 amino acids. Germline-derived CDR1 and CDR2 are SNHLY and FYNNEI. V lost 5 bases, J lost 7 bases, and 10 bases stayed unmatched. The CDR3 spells CASSSISGAVNEQFF. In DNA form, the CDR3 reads TGTGCCAGCAGTTCGATTAGCGGGGCAGTTAATGAGCAGTTCTTC.

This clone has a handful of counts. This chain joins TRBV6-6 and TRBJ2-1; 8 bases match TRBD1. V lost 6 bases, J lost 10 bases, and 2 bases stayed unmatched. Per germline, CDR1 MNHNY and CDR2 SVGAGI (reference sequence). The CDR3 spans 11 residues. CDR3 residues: CASRTGDEQFF. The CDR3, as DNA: TGTGCCAGCAGGACAGGGGACGAGCAGTTCTTC.

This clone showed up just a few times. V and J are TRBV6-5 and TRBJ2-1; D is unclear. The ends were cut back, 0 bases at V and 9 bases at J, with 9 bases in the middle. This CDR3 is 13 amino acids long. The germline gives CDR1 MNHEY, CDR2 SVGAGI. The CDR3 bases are TGTGCCAGCAGTTACTCGGAAGTACGTGAGCAGTTCTTC. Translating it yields CASSYSEVREQFF.

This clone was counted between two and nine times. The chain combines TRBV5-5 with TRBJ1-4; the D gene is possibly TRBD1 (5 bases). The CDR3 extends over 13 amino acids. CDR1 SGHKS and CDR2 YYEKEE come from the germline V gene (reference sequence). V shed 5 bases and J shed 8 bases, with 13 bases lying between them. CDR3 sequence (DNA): TGTGCCAGCAGTAAAGGGGCCAGAGAAAAACTGTTTTTT. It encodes CASSKGAREKLFF.

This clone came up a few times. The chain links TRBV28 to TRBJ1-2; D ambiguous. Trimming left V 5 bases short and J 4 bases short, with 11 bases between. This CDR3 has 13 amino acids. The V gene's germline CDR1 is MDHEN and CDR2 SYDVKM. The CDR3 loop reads CASSERVTYGYTF. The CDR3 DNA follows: TGTGCCAGCAGTGAGAGGGTGACCTATGGCTACACCTTC.

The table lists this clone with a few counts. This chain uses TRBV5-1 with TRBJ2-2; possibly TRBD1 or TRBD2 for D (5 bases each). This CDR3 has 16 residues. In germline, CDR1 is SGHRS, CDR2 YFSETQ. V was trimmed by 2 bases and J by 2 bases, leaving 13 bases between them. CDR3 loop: CASSFRGNTNTGELFF. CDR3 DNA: TGCGCCAGCAGCTTTCGGGGCAATACTAACACCGGGGAGCTGTTTTTT.

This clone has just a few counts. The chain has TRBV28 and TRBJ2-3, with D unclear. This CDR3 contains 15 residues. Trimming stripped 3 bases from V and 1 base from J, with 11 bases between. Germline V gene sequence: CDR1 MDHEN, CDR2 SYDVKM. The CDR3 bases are TGTGCCAGCAGTTTGTTAGGGCAGGGCACAGATACGCAGTATTTT. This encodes CASSLLGQGTDTQYF.

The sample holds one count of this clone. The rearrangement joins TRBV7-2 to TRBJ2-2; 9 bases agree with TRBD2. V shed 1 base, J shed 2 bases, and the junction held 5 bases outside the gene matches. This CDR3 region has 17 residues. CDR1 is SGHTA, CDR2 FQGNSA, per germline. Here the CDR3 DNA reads TGTGCCAGCAGCTTAGTGCCTAGCGGGAAAAACACCGGGGAGCTGTTTTTT. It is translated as CASSLVPSGKNTGELFF.

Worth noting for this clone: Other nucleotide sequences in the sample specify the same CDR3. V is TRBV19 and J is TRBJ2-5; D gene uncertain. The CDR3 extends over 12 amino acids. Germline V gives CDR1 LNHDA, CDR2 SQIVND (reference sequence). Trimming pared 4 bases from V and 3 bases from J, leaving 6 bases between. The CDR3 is CASSSSKETQYF. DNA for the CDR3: TGTGCCAGTAGTAGCTCAAAAGAGACCCAGTACTTC.

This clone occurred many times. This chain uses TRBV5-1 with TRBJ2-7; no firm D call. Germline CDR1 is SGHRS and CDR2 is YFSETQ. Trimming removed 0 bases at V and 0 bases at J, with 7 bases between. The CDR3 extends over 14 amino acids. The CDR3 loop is CASSLDSYSYEQYF. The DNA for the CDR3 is TGCGCCAGCAGCTTGGATAGCTACTCCTACGAGCAGTACTTC.

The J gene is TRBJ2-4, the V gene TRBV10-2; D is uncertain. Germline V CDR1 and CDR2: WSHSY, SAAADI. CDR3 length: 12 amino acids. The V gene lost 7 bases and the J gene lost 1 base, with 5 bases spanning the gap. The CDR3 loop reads CASNVAKNIQYF. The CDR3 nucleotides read TGCGCCAGCAACGTTGCCAAAAACATTCAGTACTTC.

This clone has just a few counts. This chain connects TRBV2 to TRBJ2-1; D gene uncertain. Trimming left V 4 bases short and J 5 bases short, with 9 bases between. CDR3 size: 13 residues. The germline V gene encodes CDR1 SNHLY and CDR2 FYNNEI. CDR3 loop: CASSVGQHNEQFF. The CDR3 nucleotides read TGTGCCAGCAGTGTCGGCCAGCACAATGAGCAGTTCTTC.

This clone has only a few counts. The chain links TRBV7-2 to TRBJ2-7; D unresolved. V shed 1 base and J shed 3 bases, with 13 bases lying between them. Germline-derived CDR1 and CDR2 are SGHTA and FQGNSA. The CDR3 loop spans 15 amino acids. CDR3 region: CASSLGPATLYEQYF. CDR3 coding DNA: TGTGCCAGCAGCTTAGGTCCGGCGACCCTCTACGAGCAGTACTTC.

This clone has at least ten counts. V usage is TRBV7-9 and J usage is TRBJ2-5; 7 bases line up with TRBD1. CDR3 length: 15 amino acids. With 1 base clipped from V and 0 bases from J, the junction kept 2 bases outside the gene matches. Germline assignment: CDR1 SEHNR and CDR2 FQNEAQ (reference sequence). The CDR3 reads CASSLGQGYQETQYF. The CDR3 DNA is TGTGCCAGCAGCTTAGGACAGGGTTACCAAGAGACCCAGTACTTC.

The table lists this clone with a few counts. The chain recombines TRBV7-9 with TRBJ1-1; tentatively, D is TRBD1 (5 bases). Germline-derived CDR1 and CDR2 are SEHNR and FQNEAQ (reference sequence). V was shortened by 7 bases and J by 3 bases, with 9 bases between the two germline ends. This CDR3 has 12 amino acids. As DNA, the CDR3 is TGTGCCAGCATGGGGGAATACACTGAAGCTTTCTTT. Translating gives CASMGEYTEAFF.

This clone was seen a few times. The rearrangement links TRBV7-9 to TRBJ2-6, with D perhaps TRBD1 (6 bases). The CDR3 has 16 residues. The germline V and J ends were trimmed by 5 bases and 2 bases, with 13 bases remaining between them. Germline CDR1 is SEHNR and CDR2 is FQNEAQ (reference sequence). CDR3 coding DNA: TGTGCCAGCAGCCGCAAACGACAGGCTGGGGCCAACGTCCTGACTTTC. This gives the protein CASSRKRQAGANVLTF.